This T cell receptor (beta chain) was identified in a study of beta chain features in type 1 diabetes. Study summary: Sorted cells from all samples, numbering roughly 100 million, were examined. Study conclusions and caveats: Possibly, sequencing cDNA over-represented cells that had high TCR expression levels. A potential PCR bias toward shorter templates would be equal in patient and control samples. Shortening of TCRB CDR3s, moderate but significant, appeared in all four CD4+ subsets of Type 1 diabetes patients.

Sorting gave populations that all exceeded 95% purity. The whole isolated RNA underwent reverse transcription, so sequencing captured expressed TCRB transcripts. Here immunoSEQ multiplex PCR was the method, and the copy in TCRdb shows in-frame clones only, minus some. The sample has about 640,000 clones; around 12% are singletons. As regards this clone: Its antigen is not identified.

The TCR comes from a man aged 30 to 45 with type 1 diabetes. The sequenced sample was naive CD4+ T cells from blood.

The CDR3 bases are TGCGCCAGCAGCCGAGACACCCCACCCGGGGAGCTGTTTTTT. This codes for CASSRDTPPGELFF. V is TRBV5-1 and J is TRBJ2-2; D is unclear. Trimming cost V 4 bases and J 6 bases, with 13 bases left between them. Germline assignment: CDR1 SGHRS and CDR2 YFSETQ. The CDR3 length is 14 residues.